The present TCR beta chain was sequenced within a study of early T cells in non-severe SARS-CoV-2 infection. Findings and limits, study-wide: VDJdb matching skewed toward anti-spike CD8 responses, missing private and CD4 specificities.

This clonotype was seen at least ten times. Its antigen remains unidentified. Each cDNA molecule carried a unique molecular identifier. TCRdb reprocessed the 5' RACE reads via MiXCR and lists one record per CDR3 protein. The sample records 40,000 or so distinct CDR3 sequences, approximately 8% being singletons. V was shortened by 7 bases and J by 7 bases, with 11 bases between the two germline ends. The CDR3 has 13 amino acids. The J gene is TRBJ1-6, the V gene TRBV12-3 or TRBV12-4, with D uncertain. This clonotype was obtained from an adult who was a healthcare worker with PCR-confirmed SARS-CoV-2 infection or an uninfected control (not recorded which). Sequencing was performed on whole blood, taken at baseline. CDR3 sequence: CASNPKENSPLHF. Written as DNA, the CDR3 is TGTGCCAGCAATCCTAAGGAAAATTCACCCCTCCACTTT.